The source of this TCR beta chain is a study of shared clonotypes between healthy human individuals. Broader study findings: Compared with clonotypes that all four donors shared, non-shared clonotypes had lower generation probabilities. Approximately 5.1% was the fraction of naive CD4 clonotypes found shared across a few donors. Estimated richness values were generally larger in naive subsets than in memory subsets.

Among the donors, all were Caucasian adults who lived in Nashville, Tennessee. Turning to this clone: No antigen is known for it.

V lost 1 base and J 6 bases, leaving 10 bases between the germline ends. Per germline, CDR1 SGHTA and CDR2 FQGTGA. The CDR3 covers 14 residues. Here immunoSEQ multiplex PCR was the method, and the copy in TCRdb shows in-frame clones only, minus some. The sample consists of millions of clones, 90% to 95% of them appearing once. The gene calls are TRBV7-3 and TRBJ2-1; D not certain. The TCR was taken from a man between 18 and 29 years old in good health. Some clones in this sample may be carry-over from other donors' samples. Input material: naive CD4+ T cells from PBMCs. Subset denoted: CD45RA+ positively selected. The CDR3, as DNA: TGTGCCAGCAGCTTAATGCCCAATCCCAATGAGCAGTTCTTC. Amino acid sequence: CASSLMPNPNEQFF.